The next 10 T cell receptor beta chains were all read from a single sample in a study of cytomegalovirus exposure and HLA in healthy donors. The study ran its PCR with 60 Vbeta and 13 Jbeta primers. Using immunoSEQ multiplex PCR, the repertoire was profiled, and TCRdb retains in-frame clones only, with some absent. The profile covers roughly 93,000 clones, with roughly four fifths appearing a single time and about 0.5% taken by the ten largest. Source material: PBMCs. The receptors stem from a man under 40 in good health and CMV-seronegative.

In this sample, this clone turned up a few times. The J gene is TRBJ2-1, the V gene TRBV2, with D maybe TRBD2 (5 bases). The CDR3 consists of 15 residues. V gave up 5 bases and J gave up 4 bases, with 15 bases separating them. Germline V gives CDR1 SNHLY, CDR2 FYNNEI. Here the CDR3 reads CASSPTRAEYNEQFF. CDR3 DNA: TGTGCCAGCAGTCCTACTAGGGCCGAGTACAATGAGCAGTTCTTC. Combining the CDR3 with reference TRBV2 and TRBJ2-1 gives the whole variable domain EPEVTQTPSHQVTQMGQEVILRCVPISNHLYFYWYRQILGQKVEFLVSFYNNEISEKSEIFDDQFSVERPDGSNFTLKIRSTKLEDSAMYFCASSPTRAEYNEQFFGPGTRLTVL.

J is TRBJ2-3 and V is TRBV9; D unclear. The V and J ends lost 3 bases and 1 base respectively, with 9 bases between them. CDR3 size: 14 residues. Per the germline V gene, CDR1 is SGDLS and CDR2 is YYNGEE. CDR3 residues: CASSGGSGTDTQYF. The CDR3 bases are TGTGCCAGCAGCGGTGGCAGTGGCACAGATACGCAGTATTTT.

The CDR3 coding sequence is TGTGCCAGCAGCCGTACTAGCGGGGGTTACAATGAGCAGTTCTTC. Translation gives CASSRTSGGYNEQFF. This chain connects TRBV7-9 to TRBJ2-1, with TRBD2 identical over 11 bases. The V segment lost 5 bases and the J segment 4 bases; nucleotides outside the gene matches: 4. CDR1 is SEHNR, CDR2 FQNEAQ, per germline (reference sequence). This CDR3 has 15 residues.

This clone was seen a handful of times. The chain recombines TRBV2 with TRBJ1-1; D is unresolved. The germline V gene has CDR1 SNHLY and CDR2 FYNNEI. V shed 6 bases and J shed 7 bases, with 15 bases lying between them. CDR3 size: 13 residues. The CDR3 loop reads CASSSRREDEAFF. The CDR3 coding sequence is TGTGCCAGCAGCTCCCGGAGAGAGGATGAAGCTTTCTTT.

The chain joins TRBV5-1 to TRBJ1-2; D call uncertain. Per the germline V gene, CDR1 is SGHRS and CDR2 is YFSETQ. The CDR3 is 13 residues long. Trimming took off 7 bases at V and 4 bases at J, with 14 bases between the two ends. The CDR3 reads CASGLERSYGYTF. CDR3 nucleotide sequence: TGCGCCAGCGGCCTCGAGCGGAGCTATGGCTACACCTTC. Looking up the rest from reference TRBV5-1 and TRBJ1-2 gives the full variable domain: KAGVTQTPRYLIKTRGQQVTLSCSPISGHRSVSWYQQTPGQGLQFLFEYFSETQRNKGNFPGRFSGRQFSNSRSEMNVSTLELGDSALYLCASGLERSYGYTFGSGTRLTVV.

The chain has TRBV6-5 and TRBJ2-2, with 9 bases lining up with TRBD2. The junction had 5 bases not matched to a gene; V was cut back by 4 bases and J by 2 bases. CDR1 is MNHEY and CDR2 is SVGAGI in the germline V gene. This CDR3 is 16 amino acids long. The CDR3 sequence is CASSSVAGANTGELFF. The CDR3 nucleotides are TGTGCCAGCAGTTCGGTAGCGGGGGCTAACACCGGGGAGCTGTTTTTT.

Here the CDR3 DNA reads TGTGCCAGCAGTTCCCCAGACAGGGGACAATACGAGCAGTACTTC. Encoded protein: CASSSPDRGQYEQYF. The gene calls are TRBV6-6 and TRBJ2-7, with 8 bases aligning to TRBD1. This CDR3 has 15 amino acids. V was clipped by 4 bases and J by 4 bases; unmatched bases: 9. Germline assignment: CDR1 MNHNY and CDR2 SVGAGI (reference sequence).

Worth noting for this clone: Other DNA sequences in this specimen translate into the identical CDR3. This chain joins TRBV11-2 and TRBJ2-1; weak D call: TRBD2 (6 bases). Between the trimmed V and J ends, which lost 1 base and 0 bases, there was a span of 7 bases. The CDR3 covers 15 residues. Germline CDR1 SGHAT, CDR2 FQNNGV. CDR3: CASSLVGGSYNEQFF. In DNA, the CDR3 is TGTGCCAGCAGCTTAGTCGGGGGCTCCTACAATGAGCAGTTCTTC. Complete variable domain (other parts from reference TRBV11-2 and TRBJ2-1): EAGVAQSPRYKIIEKRQSVAFWCNPISGHATLYWYQQILGQGPKLLIQFQNNGVVDDSQLPKDRFSAERLKGVDSTLKIQPAKLEDSAVYLCASSLVGGSYNEQFFGPGTRLTVL.

This clone was observed a few times. This sequence joins TRBV7-2 and TRBJ2-3; tentative D call: TRBD2 (5 bases). The CDR3 is 15 residues long. Germline V CDR1 and CDR2: SGHTA, FQGNSA. Trimming removed 7 bases from V and 0 bases from J, with 14 bases in between. CDR3 residues: CASTPTGSSTDTQYF. The CDR3 nucleotides read TGTGCCAGCACCCCAACGGGAAGCAGCACAGATACGCAGTATTTT.

The chain employs TRBV10-3 and TRBJ1-3; D is unresolved. The CDR3 spans 12 residues. Per germline, CDR1 ENHRY and CDR2 SYGVKD. Between the trimmed V and J ends, which lost 11 bases and 6 bases, there was a span of 14 bases. CDR3 protein: CAVRVLENTIYF. The CDR3 coding sequence is TGTGCCGTCCGGGTCTTGGAAAACACCATATATTTT.